Each of the 11 T cell receptor beta chains below was sequenced from the same sample in a study of T cell responses to AZD1222 COVID-19 vaccine. The assay was immunoSEQ multiplex PCR, and TCRdb's table has in-frame clones only and misses some. The table lists 90,000 to 110,000 clones, around 87% of them singletons. The sample in question was peripheral blood, obtained on day 0 of AZD1222 vaccination. These receptors were collected from an adult in good health.

The chain has TRBV5-1 and TRBJ2-3; D may be TRBD1 or TRBD2 (5 bases each). CDR3 size: 16 residues. The germline CDR1 and CDR2 sequences are SGHRS and YFSETQ. V was trimmed by 0 bases and J by 3 bases, leaving 14 bases between them. In DNA form, the CDR3 reads TGCGCCAGCAGCTTGGATATGGCAGGGACGACAGATACGCAGTATTTT. Translation gives CASSLDMAGTTDTQYF.

This rearrangement joins TRBV10-1 to TRBJ2-2; TRBD2 might be the D (6 bases). Trimming shortened V by 7 bases and J by 2 bases, and 14 bases separated the two germline ends. Germline CDR1 reads WNHNN; CDR2 reads SYGVQD (reference sequence). CDR3 length: 15 amino acids. The CDR3 loop reads CASTEGGVNTGELFF. The CDR3, as DNA: TGCGCCAGCACCGAAGGAGGGGTCAACACCGGGGAGCTGTTTTTT.

The genes are TRBV3-1 (or the pseudogene TRBV3-2) and TRBJ1-1, with 7 bases that match TRBD1. The CDR3 is 14 residues long. Germline CDR1 LGHDT, CDR2 YNNKEL (reference sequence). V was clipped by 6 bases and J by 1 base; unmatched bases: 5. The CDR3 coding sequence is TGTGCCAGCAGGCGAGGGGGCGAGAACACTGAAGCTTTCTTT. This codes for CASRRGGENTEAFF.

The chain uses TRBV24-1 and TRBJ2-2; tentatively, D is TRBD1 or TRBD2 (7 bases each). V was pared by 3 bases and J by 1 base, with 17 bases between. The germline V gene has CDR1 KGHDR and CDR2 SFDVKD. The CDR3 is made up of 18 amino acids. The DNA of the CDR3 is TGTGCCACCAGTGATCCCAAGGGGGCTAGCGGGAACACCGGGGAGCTGTTTTTT. Translated, it gives CATSDPKGASGNTGELFF.

The chain recombines TRBV5-1 with TRBJ2-2; D possibly corresponds to TRBD1 (5 bases). V lost 4 bases and J 0 bases, leaving 19 bases between the germline ends. This CDR3 spans 18 amino acids. The germline CDR1 and CDR2 sequences are SGHRS and YFSETQ. CDR3 protein: CASSPSTQGPTNTGELFF. The DNA of the CDR3 is TGCGCCAGCAGCCCCAGTACCCAGGGCCCTACGAACACCGGGGAGCTGTTTTTT.

The V gene is TRBV4-3, the J gene TRBJ2-3, with a tentative D call TRBD2 (6 bases). With 6 bases removed from V and 3 bases from J, the gap between germline ends came to 16 bases. The CDR3 spans 15 residues. Per the germline V gene, CDR1 is LGHNA and CDR2 is YSLEER. The CDR3 nucleotides read TGCGCCAGCAGTCCCCGGGGAGGCATTACAGATACGCAGTATTTT. Protein sequence: CASSPRGGITDTQYF.

The rearrangement links TRBV3-1 (or the pseudogene TRBV3-2) to TRBJ2-7; TRBD1 matches 8 bases. The V and J ends lost 4 bases and 3 bases, in that order; junction bases with no gene match: 5. The germline CDR1 and CDR2 sequences are LGHDT and YNNKEL (reference sequence). This CDR3 comprises 14 residues. The CDR3 loop is CASSPRDRRYEQYF. The DNA of the CDR3 is TGTGCCAGCAGCCCCCGGGACAGGCGCTACGAGCAGTACTTC.

The chain couples TRBV6-1 to TRBJ1-1; 10 bases are a match to TRBD1. CDR1 is MNHNS, CDR2 SASEGT, per germline. V lost 3 bases and J lost 7; bases outside the gene matches: 5. There are 14 residues in the CDR3. CDR3 sequence: CASSDTGTGDEAFF. Written as DNA, the CDR3 is TGTGCCAGCAGTGATACCGGGACAGGGGATGAAGCTTTCTTT.

The chain couples TRBV3-1 (or the pseudogene TRBV3-2) to TRBJ2-1, with TRBD2 matching 9 bases. Trimming removed 4 bases from V and 4 bases from J; junction bases left unmatched: 11. Germline values: CDR1 LGHDT, CDR2 YNNKEL (reference sequence). The CDR3 is 17 residues long. Here the CDR3 reads CASSPQLTSGPYNEQFF. CDR3 coding DNA: TGTGCCAGCAGCCCGCAGTTGACTAGCGGCCCTTACAATGAGCAGTTCTTC.

V and J are TRBV4-2 and TRBJ2-7; 7 bases are shared with TRBD2. V lost 0 bases and J lost 3; bases outside the gene matches: 8. The CDR3 is made up of 16 amino acids. Germline lookup yields CDR1 LGHNA and CDR2 YNFKEQ. CDR3 DNA: TGTGCCAGCAGCCAAGAGGGCCTAGCGGACAACTACGAGCAGTACTTC. Translated, it gives CASSQEGLADNYEQYF.

The J gene is TRBJ2-3, the V gene TRBV7-2; 11 nucleotides match TRBD2. With V trimmed by 4 bases and J by 5 bases, 2 bases remained unmatched. This CDR3 region has 14 residues. Per the germline V gene, CDR1 is SGHTA and CDR2 is FQGNSA. CDR3 DNA sequence: TGTGCCAGCAGCTCGACTAGCGGGGTAGATACGCAGTATTTT. This gives the protein CASSSTSGVDTQYF.